This T cell receptor beta chain was observed in a study of T cells after yellow fever vaccination (dated by TCRdb to the late 2010s). In terms of the full investigation: The SMART-Seq v4 Ultra Low Input RNA kit was used to prepare libraries from fractions with low cell numbers. Blood was drawn at multiple timepoints before and after primary and secondary immunization, with bulk PBMC replicates and cell subsets isolated. Two healthy male donors made up the cohort, one aged 18 to 30 years and the other aged 30 to 39 years. Bulk TCR alpha and beta repertoires were sequenced longitudinally to track T-cell clones before and after primary and booster YFV17D yellow fever vaccination.

TCR cDNA was synthesized by 5'RACE template switching, which introduced a universal primer site and unique molecular identifiers. cDNA synthesis was primed from both the TCR alpha and TCR beta constant segments. Library amplification involved two PCR steps, and the second step added sample barcodes and sequencing adapters. Sequencing of libraries was done on Illumina HiSeq 2500 (2x100 bp) or NovaSeq (2x150 bp). Processing in the source paper ran as follows. MIGEC handled demultiplexing of reads and collapsing into UMI consensus sequences, while MiXCR performed V(D)J alignment. Clonotypes responding to the vaccine were identified with edgeR on replicate PBMC samples, with the criteria of FDR below 0.01 and a log2 fold change above 5 up to day 15. CD4 or CD8 identity was assigned to each bulk clonotype according to whether the clonotype was present at higher abundance in the sequenced CD4 repertoire or the sequenced CD8 repertoire. TCRdb applied fastp at Q25 and MiXCR to the public reads, then kept only in-frame beta chains. When rows share a CDR3 protein, they turn into one entry using the most common DNA and genes. TCRdb's processing, not the study's, gives the V and J calls here. For this sample there are 450,000 to 650,000 distinct CDR3 sequences; 20% to 25% appear just once. The top ten clonotypes cover roughly 16% of the sample.

This clonotype turned up a few times. The antigen it recognizes is unknown. Base-call qualities are not available, and no considerably larger clone is one nucleotide away. What the treatment or condition label conveys for this sample: live attenuated yellow fever vaccine strain. At each blood-draw timepoint, two biological replicates of bulk PBMCs were obtained. PBMCs were isolated from peripheral blood using a standard Ficoll-Paque protocol. TriZol was used to extract RNA from bulk PBMCs, CD4 and CD8 fractions, and dextramer-positive and dextramer-negative fractions. V sheds 0 bases and J sheds 0 bases, leaving 10 bases between their ends. The CDR3 goes from the cysteine to the phenylalanine over 16 residues. Just the 48-base CDR3 DNA is kept, in frame starting at base 1. CDR1 and CDR2 are drawn from the germline V gene: MRHNA, SNTAGT. Results the study describes overall, beyond this receptor: After the booster, most clones that had expanded after primary vaccination were detected again (nearly 97% of CD4 and roughly 86% of CD8), suggesting broad maintenance of memory. Compared with the primary T-cell response, the secondary T-cell response was weaker but faster, peaking on day 5 rather than day 15. A small share of clonotypes occurred in both CD4 and CD8 compartments, likely arising from convergent recombination. Computational filtering was required because FACS-sorted repertoires could contain abundant contaminating clonotypes from the bulk population. The study included only a couple of donors, which limits how far the findings can be generalized.

Recombination connected TRBV6-4 to TRBJ2-3; the D element might be TRBD1 or TRBD2, as each aligns at 6 bases. The specimen comprised PBMCs, sampled approximately 22 days after the first yellow fever vaccination. The source of this sequence is a man between 18 and 35 years old who received the YFV17D yellow fever vaccine. The CDR3 reads CASSDSKGGSTDTQYF. The nucleotides read TGTGCCAGCAGTGACTCGAAGGGGGGAAGCACAGATACGCAGTATTTT.